The 10 T cell receptor beta chains below all came from one sample that was sequenced in a study of T-cell memory formation after mild COVID-19 (dated by TCRdb to the early 2020s). The library was obtained by 5' RACE. Sequencing was carried out with an Illumina NovaSeq 6000. TCRdb reanalyzed the raw reads on its own, using fastp at Q25 for trimming and MiXCR for clone calling, and kept in-frame beta chains. Each CDR3 protein appears once, grouped with its most common genes and DNA. The sample records under 300,000 distinct CDR3 sequences, roughly 8.2% of which are singletons. The ten biggest clones cover approximately 22% of the sample. Sequencing used PBMCs or a T cell subset sorted from them (not recorded which). The receptors derive from a man younger than 30 who had mild COVID-19 (a few samples of this study predate the infection). The sample titles of this study are shuffled in the database, so cell type and time point are left out; the donor was told from shared clones.

This clonotype showed up just a few times. The chain is built from TRBV5-1 and TRBJ2-3; perhaps TRBD2 as D (5 bases). Trimming cost V 0 bases and J 1 base, with 6 bases left between them. This CDR3 is 14 amino acids long. Germline V CDR1 and CDR2: SGHRS, YFSETQ. The CDR3 nucleotides are TGCGCCAGCAGCTTGGACGGGGGCACAGATACGCAGTATTTT. It specifies CASSLDGGTDTQYF.

This chain uses TRBV20-1 with TRBJ1-1; D gene ambiguous. Trimming removed 3 bases at V and 1 base at J, with 6 bases between. The V gene's germline CDR1 is DFQATT and CDR2 SNEGSKA (reference sequence). There are 12 residues in the CDR3. CDR3 sequence: CSARVRNTEAFF. The CDR3 bases are TGCAGTGCTAGGGTGAGGAACACTGAAGCTTTCTTT.

This chain uses TRBV19 with TRBJ1-1; 8 bases match TRBD1. Germline V gives CDR1 LNHDA, CDR2 SQIVND (reference sequence). Unmatched junction bases numbered 14, after V lost 4 bases and J lost 4 bases. The length of the CDR3 is 17 residues. CDR3 sequence (DNA): TGTGCCAGTAGTAGCCGGACAGGGAATCATCGGGGCACTGAAGCTTTCTTT. Amino acids: CASSSRTGNHRGTEAFF. Using reference TRBV19 and TRBJ1-1 for the parts outside the CDR3, the full variable domain is DGGITQSPKYLFRKEGQNVTLSCEQNLNHDAMYWYRQDPGQGLRLIYYSQIVNDFQKGDIAEGYSVSREKKESFPLTVTSAQKNPTAFYLCASSSRTGNHRGTEAFFGQGTRLTVV.

This clonotype was seen more than once but under ten times. The V gene is TRBV19, the J gene TRBJ2-1; the D is unclear. V was trimmed by 5 bases and J by 0 bases, leaving 5 bases between them. Germline CDR1 reads LNHDA; CDR2 reads SQIVND (reference sequence). CDR3 size: 13 residues. The CDR3 bases are TGTGCCAGTAGTGGCCGCTCCTACAATGAGCAGTTCTTC. Its translation is CASSGRSYNEQFF.

This clonotype was picked up a small number of times. This chain connects TRBV2 to TRBJ2-1; the D gene is possibly TRBD2 (7 bases). Germline values: CDR1 SNHLY, CDR2 FYNNEI. Between the trimmed V and J ends, which lost 7 bases and 4 bases, there was a span of 17 bases. The length of the CDR3 is 15 residues. Written as DNA, the CDR3 is TGTGCCAGCACTTCACGCGGGGGCTCTTACAATGAGCAGTTCTTC. Its protein is CASTSRGGSYNEQFF.

This clonotype was counted a few times. This CDR3 is CSARQGSTDTQYF. DNA for the CDR3: TGCAGCGCCCGACAGGGGAGCACAGATACGCAGTATTTT. The rearrangement joins TRBV29-1 to TRBJ2-3; 8 bases fit TRBD1. The CDR3 sequence is 13 residues long. V gave up 7 bases and J gave up 0 bases; unmatched junction bases: 3. In germline, CDR1 is SQVTM, CDR2 ANQGSEA.

This clonotype was observed at least ten times. This chain joins TRBV25-1 and TRBJ2-5, with TRBD2 matching over 10 bases. The CDR3 contains 14 residues. Germline V gene data show CDR1 as MGHDK and CDR2 as SYGVNS. V shed 5 bases, J shed 5 bases, and the junction held 5 bases outside the gene matches. CDR3 protein: CASSPSGGRETQYF. The CDR3 DNA follows: TGTGCCAGCAGTCCTAGCGGGGGCCGGGAGACCCAGTACTTC.

This clonotype was seen at least ten times. This sequence joins TRBV29-1 and TRBJ1-2; 7 bases align to TRBD1. CDR3 length: 12 residues. CDR1 and CDR2 (germline): SQVTM, ANQGSEA. V was clipped by 5 bases and J by 4 bases; unmatched bases: 4. The chain's CDR3 is CSVRQGVYGYTF. The CDR3 DNA reads TGCAGCGTTCGACAGGGAGTCTATGGCTACACCTTC.

The J gene is TRBJ2-7, the V gene TRBV27; a weak D match, TRBD2 (5 bases). CDR3 length: 13 residues. Germline CDR1 MNHEY, CDR2 SMNVEV (reference sequence). V shed 3 bases and J shed 5 bases, with 11 bases lying between them. CDR3 bases: TGTGCCAGCAGTTTCGGCGGGTATGACGAGCAGTACTTC. Translation: CASSFGGYDEQYF.

This chain uses TRBV12-3 or TRBV12-4 with TRBJ2-1, with 9 bases fitting TRBD1. This CDR3 has 15 residues. With 8 bases clipped from V and 4 bases from J, the junction kept 9 bases outside the gene matches. CDR3 coding DNA: TGTGCCAGCCGTAACACACAGGGGGCGTACAATGAGCAGTTCTTC. As protein: CASRNTQGAYNEQFF.